The clone carrying this T cell receptor beta chain was observed many times. The data belong to a study of blood T cell repertoires in COVID-19. The wider study: Donors in the United States, Italy and Spain gave samples during acute or convalescent COVID-19. The cDNA or gDNA used as material had been derived from T cells, B-cell-depleted T cells, or PBMCs.

Germline values: CDR1 GTSNPN, CDR2 SVGIG (reference sequence). The germline V and J ends were trimmed by 7 bases and 1 base, with 11 bases remaining between them. This CDR3 comprises 13 residues. In the original workflow: Reference gene primers were amplified, and this amplification served to estimate nucleated cell counts. The method was immunoSEQ multiplex PCR; TCRdb's version includes in-frame clones alone and lacks a portion of them. V and J calls and clone size are given by that table; D and trimming were obtained from the DNA. The repertoire includes roughly 250,000 clones, around 85% of them detected once, and under 4.5% sits in the top ten.

Input material: peripheral blood. This TCR was sampled from a woman between 35 and 50 years old with active or convalescent COVID-19. This chain uses TRBV30 with TRBJ2-1; TRBD1 might be the D (6 bases). The DNA of the CDR3 is TGTGCCTCCAGACAGGAATCCTACAATGAGCAGTTCTTC. Its protein product is CASRQESYNEQFF.